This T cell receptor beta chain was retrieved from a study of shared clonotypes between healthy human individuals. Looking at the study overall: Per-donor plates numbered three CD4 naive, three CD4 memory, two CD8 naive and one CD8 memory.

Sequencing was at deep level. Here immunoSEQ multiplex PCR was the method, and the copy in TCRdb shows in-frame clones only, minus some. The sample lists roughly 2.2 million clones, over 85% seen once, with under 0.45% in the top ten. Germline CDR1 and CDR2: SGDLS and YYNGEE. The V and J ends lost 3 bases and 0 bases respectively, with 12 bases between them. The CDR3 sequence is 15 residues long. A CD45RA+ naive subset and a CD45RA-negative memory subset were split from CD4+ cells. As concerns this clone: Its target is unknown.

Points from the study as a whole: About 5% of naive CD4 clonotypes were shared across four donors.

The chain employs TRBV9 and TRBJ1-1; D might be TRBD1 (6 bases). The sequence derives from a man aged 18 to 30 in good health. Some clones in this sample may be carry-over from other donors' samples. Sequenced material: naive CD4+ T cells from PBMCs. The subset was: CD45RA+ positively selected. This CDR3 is CASSGGQTMNTEAFF. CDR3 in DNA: TGTGCCAGCAGCGGGGGACAAACCATGAACACTGAAGCTTTCTTT.